The 20 T cell receptor beta chains given below trace back to one sample, sequenced in a study of cytomegalovirus exposure and HLA in healthy donors. The PCR employed 60 Vbeta primers together with 13 Jbeta primers. Produced via immunoSEQ multiplex PCR; TCRdb's table is partial and in-frame only. In the table there are around 180,000 clones, roughly 80% of which are singletons. The sample comprised PBMCs. The receptor set was obtained from a man between 18 and 35 years old in good health and CMV-seronegative.

The CDR3 region is CASSHQDSQETQYF. CDR3 nucleotides: TGTGCCAGCAGCCACCAGGACAGCCAAGAGACCCAGTACTTC. This rearrangement joins TRBV5-4 to TRBJ2-5; a weak D match, TRBD1 (6 bases). Trimming removed 4 bases at V and 1 base at J, with 11 bases between. CDR1 is SGHNT and CDR2 is YYREEE in the germline V gene (reference sequence). This CDR3 has 14 residues.

The chain recombines TRBV5-1 with TRBJ2-1; D call uncertain. The CDR3 runs 19 residues. Trimming cost V 1 base and J 0 bases, with 20 bases left between them. Germline CDR1 SGHRS, CDR2 YFSETQ. The CDR3 DNA reads as TGCGCCAGCAGCTTGAGTTGGGTCAACGCCGGCGGCTCCTACAATGAGCAGTTCTTC. This sequence encodes CASSLSWVNAGGSYNEQFF.

The CDR3: CASSPVDRQGALGSYGYTF. The CDR3 DNA follows: TGTGCCAGCTCACCAGTCGATCGACAGGGGGCTCTGGGTAGCTATGGCTACACCTTC. V gene TRBV18 combines with J gene TRBJ1-2; 10 bases are a match to TRBD1. This CDR3 region has 19 residues. With V trimmed by 2 bases and J by 4 bases, 16 bases remained unmatched. Germline assignment: CDR1 KGHSH and CDR2 LQKENI.

The DNA for the CDR3 is TGTGCCAGCAGTTCCACCCTTCAGGGTAGCAATCAGCCCCAGCATTTT. Encoded protein: CASSSTLQGSNQPQHF. The chain links TRBV6-5 to TRBJ1-5, with D possibly matching TRBD1 (5 bases). Germline lookup yields CDR1 MNHEY and CDR2 SVGAGI. This CDR3 is 16 amino acids long. V was shortened by 4 bases and J by 0 bases, with 13 bases between the two germline ends.

The chain recombines TRBV28 with TRBJ1-1, with D uncertain. The germline V gene encodes CDR1 MDHEN and CDR2 SYDVKM. The V and J ends lost 4 bases and 4 bases respectively, with 7 bases between them. The CDR3 runs to 12 residues. The CDR3, as DNA: TGTGCCAGCAGTTCTAGCCTCACTGAAGCTTTCTTT. This encodes CASSSSLTEAFF.

The chain has TRBV4-1 and TRBJ2-7; 9 bases are a match to TRBD1. Per germline, CDR1 MGHRA and CDR2 YSYEKL. This CDR3 region has 17 residues. J was trimmed by 3 bases and V by 3 bases; bases with no gene match: 12. The CDR3 DNA reads as TGCGCCAGCAGCCACCTTTACCGGGACAGGGTGTTCTACGAGCAGTACTTC. Translated: CASSHLYRDRVFYEQYF.

The rearrangement links TRBV2 to TRBJ1-1; D is perhaps TRBD1 (6 bases). Germline values: CDR1 SNHLY, CDR2 FYNNEI. Trimming took off 6 bases at V and 1 base at J, with 12 bases between the two ends. The CDR3 sequence is 14 residues long. As DNA, the CDR3 is TGTGCCAGCAGCTTAGTACAGGGGAACACTGAAGCTTTCTTT. Its translation: CASSLVQGNTEAFF.

This clone was observed once. This chain uses TRBV2 with TRBJ2-5; the D gene is possibly TRBD2 (5 bases). Germline V lookup: CDR1 SNHLY, CDR2 FYNNEI. CDR3 length: 13 amino acids. The V end lost 5 bases, the J end lost 5 bases, and 12 bases lay between the germline ends. The CDR3 sequence: CASSRGGRETQYF. CDR3 DNA sequence: TGTGCCAGCAGTCGCGGAGGCCGGGAGACCCAGTACTTC. The variable domain in full, completed from reference TRBV2 and TRBJ2-5, reads EPEVTQTPSHQVTQMGQEVILRCVPISNHLYFYWYRQILGQKVEFLVSFYNNEISEKSEIFDDQFSVERPDGSNFTLKIRSTKLEDSAMYFCASSRGGRETQYFGPGTRLLVL.

The chain carries TRBV5-1 and TRBJ2-5; 9 bases map to TRBD2. The tail of the sequence fits TRBJ2-7 better, so the J call may be wrong. Per the germline V gene, CDR1 is SGHRS and CDR2 is YFSETQ. The CDR3 length is 14 residues. The CDR3 sequence: CASRAGGGNYEQYF. The CDR3 DNA reads as TGCGCCAGCAGGGCGGGAGGGGGGAATTACGAGCAGTACTTC.

This chain links TRBV21-1 with TRBJ2-1; the D call in the table, TRBD2, was not verified against the DNA. TRBV21-1 is a recognized pseudogene. This CDR3 has 12 residues. Here the CDR3 DNA reads TGTGCCAGCCCCTACGGGGACAATGAGCAGTTCTTC. It codes for CASPYGDNEQFF.

This rearrangement joins TRBV7-9 to TRBJ2-5, with D possibly being TRBD2 (5 bases). The CDR3 loop spans 15 amino acids. In germline, CDR1 is SEHNR, CDR2 FQNEAQ (reference sequence). Between the trimmed V and J ends, which lost 5 bases and 5 bases, there was a span of 18 bases. CDR3 sequence: CASSPAERSWETQYF. CDR3 coding DNA: TGTGCCAGCAGCCCAGCGGAGCGGTCCTGGGAGACCCAGTACTTC.

This chain uses TRBV7-2 with TRBJ2-7, with 10 bases that match TRBD1. CDR3 length: 16 residues. Trimming at V came to 1 base and at J to 4 bases, leaving 7 bases not matched to a gene. The germline CDR1 and CDR2 sequences are SGHTA and FQGNSA. The CDR3, as DNA: TGTGCCAGCAGCTTAGTAGGGGGGACAGGGGCTTACGAGCAGTACTTC. This codes for CASSLVGGTGAYEQYF.

The CDR3 coding sequence is TGCGCCAGCAGCTTGGGGGGAGCCACTGAAGCTTTCTTT. It specifies CASSLGGATEAFF. This sequence joins TRBV5-1 and TRBJ1-1; D ambiguous. CDR1 is SGHRS, CDR2 YFSETQ, per germline. The CDR3 extends over 13 amino acids. Between the trimmed V and J ends, which lost 0 bases and 4 bases, there was a span of 7 bases.

The chain has TRBV5-8 and TRBJ1-2, with 10 bases identical to TRBD1. From germline, CDR1 is SGHTS and CDR2 YDEGEE. The CDR3 totals 16 residues. V lost 4 bases to trimming and J lost 2 bases; unmatched junction nucleotides: 8. CDR3 in DNA: TGTGCCAGCAGCGCTGGGACAGGGGATATGAACTATGGCTACACCTTC. The encoded protein is CASSAGTGDMNYGYTF.

This clone was recorded once. V is TRBV7-2 and J is TRBJ2-1, with 11 bases fitting TRBD2. With 5 bases clipped from V and 1 base from J, the junction kept 7 bases outside the gene matches. The CDR3 totals 17 residues. Germline V CDR1 and CDR2: SGHTA, FQGNSA. The CDR3 loop reads CASSGTSGSISYNEQFF. The CDR3, as DNA: TGTGCCAGCAGCGGTACTAGCGGGAGTATATCCTACAATGAGCAGTTCTTC.

The gene calls are TRBV2 and TRBJ2-7; possible D gene TRBD2, 5 bases. Trimming pared 6 bases from V and 1 base from J, leaving 10 bases between. This CDR3 has 13 amino acids. From germline, CDR1 is SNHLY and CDR2 FYNNEI. The DNA of the CDR3 is TGTGCCAGCAGGAGCGGCCCGTCCTACGAGCAGTACTTC. This sequence encodes CASRSGPSYEQYF.

The chain joins TRBV4-1 to TRBJ1-1, with 9 bases fitting TRBD1. Germline CDR1 MGHRA, CDR2 YSYEKL. J lost 0 bases, V lost 4 bases, and 6 bases had no gene match. The CDR3 loop spans 16 amino acids. The CDR3 DNA reads TGCGCCAGCAGCCCTCGACAGGGGGATATGAACACTGAAGCTTTCTTT. This codes for CASSPRQGDMNTEAFF.

This chain connects TRBV28 to TRBJ2-2, with 11 bases aligning to TRBD2. Germline values: CDR1 MDHEN, CDR2 SYDVKM. Trimming cost V 6 bases and J 6 bases; bases outside gene matches: 9. The CDR3 extends over 16 amino acids. The CDR3 spells CASRKLAGAVAGELFF. CDR3 nucleotides: TGTGCCAGCAGGAAACTAGCGGGAGCTGTAGCCGGGGAGCTGTTTTTT.

The CDR3 bases are TGTGCCAGCAGCCTCTTCGCGAAAAGGGGATACAATGAGCAGTTCTTC. Translated: CASSLFAKRGYNEQFF. This chain connects TRBV9 to TRBJ2-1, with D maybe TRBD1 (5 bases). V was clipped by 4 bases and J by 4 bases, with 18 bases between them. This CDR3 spans 16 amino acids. The germline CDR1 and CDR2 sequences are SGDLS and YYNGEE.

The J gene is TRBJ2-4, the V gene TRBV19; 8 positions agree with TRBD1. The germline V gene encodes CDR1 LNHDA and CDR2 SQIVND (reference sequence). The CDR3 is 18 amino acids. V trimming: 0 bases; J trimming: 8 bases; junction bases outside the gene matches: 15. The CDR3, as DNA: TGTGCCAGTAGTATAGAAGGGAGAGGACAGGGTCTTCTTGACATTCAGTACTTC. Amino acid sequence: CASSIEGRGQGLLDIQYF.